This TCR beta chain was sequenced during a study of blood T cell repertoires in COVID-19. At the level of the study: COVID-19 samples, acute and convalescent, were from the United States, Italy and Spain. PBMCs, B-cell-depleted T cells, or T cells were the source of the cDNA or gDNA that made up the material.

V lost 1 base and J lost 5; bases outside the gene matches: 9. CDR1 is SGHNT, CDR2 YENEEA, per germline. The CDR3 has 16 residues. The table lists this clone with a count of one. Original data processing: Quantification of nucleated cells was approximated via reference gene primer amplification. Sequenced by immunoSEQ multiplex PCR; TCRdb stores in-frame clones only, minus some. V and J calls and clone size follow that table, whereas D and trimming were derived from the DNA. The profile shows hundreds of thousands of clones, about 80% of them singletons. V is TRBV11-3 and J is TRBJ2-3; TRBD2 aligns across 7 bases. The sequenced sample consisted of peripheral blood. This clonotype was sampled from a woman of 80 years or more with active or convalescent COVID-19. This CDR3 is CASSLVGGRAGDTQYF. The DNA for the CDR3 is TGTGCCAGCAGCTTAGTGGGTGGGAGGGCCGGAGATACGCAGTATTTT.